This passage covers 12 T cell receptor beta chains from one sample sequenced in a study of siplizumab effects on memory and regulatory T cells. The repertoire was sequenced with immunoSEQ multiplex PCR; TCRdb's copy has only in-frame clones and lacks some. The sample has roughly 100,000 clones, roughly 96% seen once; the top ten hold around 0.029%. Source material: naive CD4+ T cells sorted from blood. These receptors were collected from a human donor in good health.

The chain has TRBV18 and TRBJ2-7; 11 bases fit TRBD2. The length of the CDR3 is 16 residues. Trimming removed 6 bases from V and 1 base from J; junction bases left unmatched: 8. From germline, CDR1 is KGHSH and CDR2 LQKENI. CDR3 bases: TGTGCCAGCTCGCCAAGACTAGCGGGGTTGTCCTACGAGCAGTACTTC. It encodes CASSPRLAGLSYEQYF.

J is TRBJ2-3 and V is TRBV9; 7 bases line up with TRBD2. The germline V gene has CDR1 SGDLS and CDR2 YYNGEE. The CDR3 is made up of 15 amino acids. V gave up 3 bases and J gave up 4 bases; unmatched junction bases: 8. CDR3 sequence: CASSANRGEADTQYF. CDR3 DNA sequence: TGTGCCAGCAGCGCCAATCGGGGGGAAGCAGATACGCAGTATTTT.

Concerning this clone: At one boundary the junction diverges from the germline segment, which might be a read error. The V gene is TRBV10-3, the J gene TRBJ1-6, with D unclear. This CDR3 contains 14 residues. CDR1 and CDR2 from the germline V gene are ENHRY and SYGVKD. The CDR3 here is CASSYQDYNSPLHF. The CDR3 DNA follows: TGTGCCAGCAGTTACCAGGACTATAATTCACCCCTCCACTTT.

The sample holds one count of this clone. The chain combines TRBV7-3 with TRBJ1-2; TRBD1 is a possible D gene (6 bases). V was shortened by 4 bases and J by 6 bases, with 15 bases between the two germline ends. The CDR3 contains 14 residues. The germline CDR1 and CDR2 sequences are SGHTA and FQGTGA. CDR3 in amino acids: CASSSAGGRDGYTF. In DNA, the CDR3 is TGTGCCAGCAGCTCGGCCGGGGGGCGTGATGGCTACACCTTC.

This rearrangement joins TRBV15 to TRBJ1-1, with 10 positions matching TRBD1. CDR1 and CDR2 (germline): LNHNV, YYDKDF (reference sequence). The J segment lost 7 bases and the V segment lost 5 bases, leaving 10 bases of the junction unmatched. The CDR3 runs to 15 residues. Written as DNA, the CDR3 is TGTGCCACCAGCCCCCAGACAGGGGGCTACGGTGAAGCTTTCTTT. Its translation: CATSPQTGGYGEAFF.

The chain recombines TRBV7-9 with TRBJ2-1; D not certain. The germline CDR1 and CDR2 sequences are SEHNR and FQNEAQ (reference sequence). V lost 4 bases to trimming and J lost 7 bases, with 11 bases between them. The CDR3 is 13 amino acids. The CDR3, as DNA: TGTGCCAGCAGCTCCCCGGTGAGGAATGAGCAGTTCTTC. It encodes CASSSPVRNEQFF.

The chain links TRBV4-3 to TRBJ1-1, with 8 bases fitting TRBD1. Germline trimming cut 5 bases from V and 0 bases from J; bases unmatched to any gene: 8. CDR1 is LGHNA, CDR2 YSLEER, per germline. The CDR3 is made up of 16 amino acids. This CDR3 reads CASSRGQGLLNTEAFF. The CDR3 DNA follows: TGCGCCAGCAGCAGAGGACAGGGACTGTTGAACACTGAAGCTTTCTTT.

The chain joins TRBV19 to TRBJ1-2, with D tentatively TRBD1 (5 bases). V dropped 5 bases and J dropped 7 bases, with 11 bases sitting between them. The CDR3 totals 12 residues. CDR1 LNHDA and CDR2 SQIVND come from the germline V gene (reference sequence). The CDR3 is CASSAEGRGYTF. The CDR3 bases are TGTGCCAGTAGTGCGGAGGGACGTGGCTACACCTTC.

The rearrangement joins TRBV28 to TRBJ1-6; D call uncertain. The V end was cut by 3 bases, the J end by 2 bases, with 8 bases between. The CDR3 length is 15 residues. Germline assignment: CDR1 MDHEN and CDR2 SYDVKM. CDR3 sequence (DNA): TGTGCCAGCAGTTTGGGAAGGACCTATAATTCACCCCTCCACTTT. Encoded protein: CASSLGRTYNSPLHF.

The rearrangement uses TRBV9 and TRBJ1-1; unclear D gene. Trimming removed 3 bases at V and 7 bases at J, with 13 bases between. Germline V gives CDR1 SGDLS, CDR2 YYNGEE. The length of the CDR3 is 13 residues. The CDR3, as DNA: TGTGCCAGCAGCGCCGGTAGTCGGGTTGAAGCTTTCTTT. Translating gives CASSAGSRVEAFF.

The chain recombines TRBV23-1 with TRBJ1-2; 8 bases agree with TRBD1. TRBV23-1 is an ORF, with its function uncertain. CDR3 length: 15 amino acids. After removal of 6 bases from V and 5 bases from J, the junction contained 11 bases not matched to a gene. This CDR3 is CASSQEGQADYGYTF. Written as DNA, the CDR3 is TGCGCCAGCAGCCAAGAGGGACAGGCCGATTATGGCTACACCTTC.

The chain carries TRBV18 and TRBJ1-1, with no clear D. The V end was cut by 3 bases, the J end by 8 bases, with 7 bases between. Germline assignment: CDR1 KGHSH and CDR2 LQKENI. CDR3 size: 11 residues. This CDR3 reads CASSPDREAFF. DNA for the CDR3: TGTGCCAGCTCACCTGACCGAGAAGCTTTCTTT.